This entry lists 15 T cell receptor beta chains sequenced from one sample in a study of identical twins. MiXCR, applied by TCRdb to the 5' RACE reads, yields one record per CDR3 protein. This table holds 550,000 to 800,000 distinct CDR3 sequences, around 7.4% found once. The sample was also linked to a second study, of yellow fever vaccine responses in identical twins.

The sequenced sample consisted of PBMCs. Every receptor here comes from a woman between 18 and 29 years old in good health.

This clonotype appeared a few times. The CDR3 region has the DNA TGCGCCAGCAGCGGCGGGGGGGCTTACGAGACCCAGTACTTC. This gives the protein CASSGGGAYETQYF. The chain links TRBV5-1 to TRBJ2-5; TRBD2 aligns across 9 bases. J gave up 5 bases and V 4 bases, and 6 bases lay outside the gene matches. Germline V CDR1 and CDR2: SGHRS, YFSETQ. CDR3 length: 14 residues.

This clonotype was counted many times. The V call is TRBV9, the J call TRBJ2-1; tentatively, D is TRBD2 (5 bases). Trimming shortened V by 4 bases and J by 4 bases, and 9 bases separated the two germline ends. CDR1 is SGDLS, CDR2 YYNGEE, per germline. This CDR3 comprises 13 residues. The CDR3 region is CASSLLDYNEQFF. The CDR3 coding sequence is TGTGCCAGCAGCCTACTAGATTACAATGAGCAGTTCTTC. The entire variable domain, with the rest obtained from reference TRBV9 and TRBJ2-1, is as follows: DSGVTQTPKHLITATGQRVTLRCSPRSGDLSVYWYQQSLDQGLQFLIQYYNGEERAKGNILERFSAQQFPDLHSELNLSSLELGDSALYFCASSLLDYNEQFFGPGTRLTVL.

This chain links TRBV28 with TRBJ2-1, with 9 bases identical to TRBD2. The V segment lost 1 base and the J segment 0 bases; nucleotides outside the gene matches: 7. Germline values: CDR1 MDHEN, CDR2 SYDVKM. The CDR3 sequence is 18 residues long. CDR3 residues: CASSLSLAGANSYNEQFF. The DNA for the CDR3 is TGTGCCAGCAGTTTATCACTAGCGGGTGCGAACTCCTACAATGAGCAGTTCTTC.

This clonotype was recorded at least ten times. The CDR3 is CASGPWKDSSSYNEQFF. The CDR3 DNA reads as TGTGCTAGTGGTCCCTGGAAGGACAGCAGCTCCTACAATGAGCAGTTCTTC. J is TRBJ2-1 and V is TRBV12-5; D may be TRBD1 (6 bases). The germline V gene has CDR1 LGHNT and CDR2 FRNRAP. The CDR3 has 17 amino acids. V was trimmed by 5 bases and J by 0 bases, leaving 17 bases between them.

V usage is TRBV3-1 and J usage is TRBJ2-7; no clear D. The V gene's germline CDR1 is LGHDT and CDR2 YNNKEL (reference sequence). V was cut by 1 base and J by 2 bases, with 15 bases left in between. The CDR3 runs to 16 residues. CDR3 region: CASSQVGTPGTYEQYF. CDR3 nucleotide sequence: TGTGCCAGCAGCCAAGTAGGCACCCCCGGCACCTACGAGCAGTACTTC.

The chain is built from TRBV10-2 and TRBJ2-7; the D call may be TRBD1 or TRBD2 (5 bases each). V dropped 0 bases and J dropped 1 base, with 16 bases sitting between them. The CDR3 has 17 amino acids. Germline CDR1 is WSHSY and CDR2 is SAAADI. Written as DNA, the CDR3 is TGCGCCAGCAGTGAGTCGACGGGGCTAGCCCCGTCCTACGAGCAGTACTTC. Amino acids: CASSESTGLAPSYEQYF.

This clonotype was observed at least ten times. The CDR3 DNA reads TGTGCCAGCAGTCCCGCAGATACGCAGTATTTT. It specifies CASSPADTQYF. The rearrangement uses TRBV18 and TRBJ2-3; no reliable D call. The V gene's germline CDR1 is KGHSH and CDR2 LQKENI. V lost 8 bases to trimming and J lost 4 bases, with 7 bases between them. The CDR3 sequence is 11 residues long. Based on the CDR3 plus reference TRBV18 and TRBJ2-3, the full variable domain is NAGVMQNPRHLVRRRGQEARLRCSPMKGHSHVYWYRQLPEEGLKFMVYLQKENIIDESGMPKERFSAEFPKEGPSILRIQQVVRGDSAAYFCASSPADTQYFGPGTRLTVL.

The CDR3 spells CASSNRGLNTEAFF. CDR3 bases: TGTGCCAGCAGTAACAGGGGTCTGAACACTGAAGCTTTCTTT. V gene TRBV6-5 combines with J gene TRBJ1-1, with TRBD1 matching over 7 bases. The CDR3 has 14 residues. Losses at the gene ends were 5 bases for V and 0 bases for J; bases not matched to a gene: 3. The germline V gene has CDR1 MNHEY and CDR2 SVGAGI.

The table lists this clonotype with many counts. CDR3 sequence (DNA): TGTGCCAGCAGCCCCCCCGACAGGGTAATTAGAAACATTCAGTACTTC. Translation: CASSPPDRVIRNIQYF. The chain uses TRBV11-3 and TRBJ2-4, with TRBD1 identical over 7 bases. The CDR3 is 16 amino acids. Germline V lookup: CDR1 SGHNT, CDR2 YENEEA. J lost 6 bases, V lost 5 bases, and 13 bases had no gene match.

This sequence joins TRBV11-2 and TRBJ2-1; 7 positions agree with TRBD2. In germline, CDR1 is SGHAT, CDR2 FQNNGV. The CDR3 consists of 19 residues. V was pared by 5 bases and J by 9 bases, with 25 bases of the junction left unmatched. CDR3 protein: CASSLHGVLVGGSQGEQFF. The DNA for the CDR3 is TGTGCCAGCAGCCTACATGGAGTCCTTGTTGGCGGGAGTCAGGGTGAGCAGTTCTTC.

This chain links TRBV10-2 with TRBJ2-3; 9 bases fit TRBD2. Germline CDR1 WSHSY, CDR2 SAAADI. There are 17 residues in the CDR3. The junction had 8 bases not matched to a gene; V was cut back by 2 bases and J by 2 bases. In DNA form, the CDR3 reads TGCGCCAGCAGTGAGGGAGGAAGCGGGGGGTCCACAGATACGCAGTATTTT. This codes for CASSEGGSGGSTDTQYF.

This clonotype showed up just once. The chain combines TRBV4-2 with TRBJ2-6; 7 nucleotides agree with TRBD2. CDR1 and CDR2 from the germline V gene are LGHNA and YNFKEQ. Trimming at V came to 4 bases and at J to 0 bases, leaving 12 bases not matched to a gene. The CDR3 runs to 19 residues. The CDR3 loop reads CASSPGGWYLPSGANVLTF. In DNA, the CDR3 is TGTGCCAGCAGCCCCGGGGGGTGGTACCTACCCTCTGGGGCCAACGTCCTGACTTTC.

In this sample, this clonotype turned up a few times. This chain links TRBV3-1 with TRBJ2-7, with D perhaps matching TRBD2 (6 bases). Per germline, CDR1 LGHDT and CDR2 YNNKEL (reference sequence). Trimming cost V 4 bases and J 3 bases, with 16 bases left between them. This CDR3 contains 15 residues. CDR3 protein: CASSPEKGGNYEQYF. The CDR3 coding sequence is TGTGCCAGCAGCCCCGAGAAGGGCGGGAACTACGAGCAGTACTTC.

At least ten counts were recorded for this clonotype. The chain carries TRBV10-3 and TRBJ2-7; no clear D gene. Between the trimmed V and J ends, which lost 0 bases and 5 bases, there was a span of 2 bases. The CDR3 is made up of 11 amino acids. Germline V gives CDR1 ENHRY, CDR2 SYGVKD. DNA for the CDR3: TGTGCCATCAGTGAGTCCCACGAGCAGTACTTC. It codes for CAISESHEQYF.

This clonotype was seen only a few times. The chain links TRBV12-3 or TRBV12-4 to TRBJ2-1; D may be TRBD1 (6 bases). This CDR3 is built from 13 residues. V gave up 5 bases and J gave up 9 bases, with 14 bases separating them. The CDR3, as DNA: TGTGCCAGCAGTGGACTGGTGGACAGTGAGCAGTTCTTC. Translated: CASSGLVDSEQFF.